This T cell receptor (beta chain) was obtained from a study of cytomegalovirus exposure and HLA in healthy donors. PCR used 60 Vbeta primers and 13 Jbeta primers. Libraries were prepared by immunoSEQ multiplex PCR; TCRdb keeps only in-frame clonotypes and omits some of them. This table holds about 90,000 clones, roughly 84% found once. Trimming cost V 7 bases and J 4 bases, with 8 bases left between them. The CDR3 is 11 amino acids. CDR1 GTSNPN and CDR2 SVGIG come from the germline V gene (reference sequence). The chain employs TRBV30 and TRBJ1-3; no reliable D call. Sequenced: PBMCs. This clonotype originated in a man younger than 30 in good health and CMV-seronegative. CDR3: CAFDFGNTIYF. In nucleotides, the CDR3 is TGTGCCTTCGACTTCGGAAACACCATATATTTT.